This T cell receptor beta chain comes out of a study of blood T cells in healthy people across ages. Study conclusions and caveats: Among long-lived donors, naive CD4+ cells were more numerous and diversity higher than in aged donors.

PCR was performed a second time for about 7 to 12 cycles using a sample-barcoded 5' primer and a J-beta primer mix. TCRdb analysed the 5' RACE reads with MiXCR anew, one entry per CDR3 protein. Altogether some 1.7 million distinct CDR3 sequences are present, 28% being singletons, with the ten largest covering 6.5% to 8.5%. Trimming cost V 3 bases and J 5 bases, with 9 bases left between them. The CDR3 is 12 amino acids. Germline V gene sequence: CDR1 SGHKS, CDR2 YYEKEE (reference sequence). This clonotype was seen many times. Its target is unknown. The chain joins TRBV5-5 to TRBJ2-7; D not certain. The TCR comes from a woman in her 30s in good health. The sequenced sample consisted of blood. DNA of the CDR3: TGTGCCAGCAGCTGGGGAAACAACGAGCAGTACTTC. Residues: CASSWGNNEQYF.